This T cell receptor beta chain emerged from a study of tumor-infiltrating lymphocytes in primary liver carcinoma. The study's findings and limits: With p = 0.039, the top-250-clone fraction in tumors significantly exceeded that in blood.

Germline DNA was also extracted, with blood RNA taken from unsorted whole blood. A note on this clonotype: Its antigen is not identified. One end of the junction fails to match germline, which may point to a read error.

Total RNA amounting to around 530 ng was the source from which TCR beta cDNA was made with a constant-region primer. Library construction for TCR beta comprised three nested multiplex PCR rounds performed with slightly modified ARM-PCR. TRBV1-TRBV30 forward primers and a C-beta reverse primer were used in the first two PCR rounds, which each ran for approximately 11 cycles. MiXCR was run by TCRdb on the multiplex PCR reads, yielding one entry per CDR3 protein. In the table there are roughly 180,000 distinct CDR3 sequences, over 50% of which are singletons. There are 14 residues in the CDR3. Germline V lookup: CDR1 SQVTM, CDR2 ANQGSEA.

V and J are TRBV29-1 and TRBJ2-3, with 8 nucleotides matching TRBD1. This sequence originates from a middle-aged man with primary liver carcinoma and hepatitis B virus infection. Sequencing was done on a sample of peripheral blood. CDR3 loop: CSVVARTGLDTQYF. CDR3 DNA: TGCAGCGTTGTGGCCAGGACAGGGCTAGATACACAGTATTTT.